This TCR beta chain was sequenced during a study of regulatory T cells in long-lasting Graves disease. General study findings and limits: Favored usage of TRBV28, TRBJ1-2 and TRBJ2-5 was recorded in persistent disease.

The time point: newly diagnosed GD, antithyroid drugs for less than 3 months. Researchers made the TCR library from RNA that was extracted from PBMCs. A peripheral blood sample, 8 to 10 milliliters in volume, was drawn into EDTA tubes. This clonotype was counted a single time. As yet, its antigen is unknown. This sequence may be a read error, since a much larger clone differs from it by one base. Through Arm-PCR of CDR3 regions and iRepertoire HTBI primers, TCR beta libraries were built. TCRdb reanalysed the multiplex PCR reads using MiXCR and keeps one entry per CDR3 protein. The sample shows 400,000 to 550,000 distinct CDR3 sequences, about a sixth of them seen only once. CDR1 and CDR2 from the germline V gene are DFQATT and SNEGSKA (reference sequence). CDR3 length equals 15 residues. This sample also appeared in a second study, on T cells in Graves' hyperthyroidism and ophthalmopathy.

The sequencing used peripheral blood mononuclear cells (PBMCs), collected at new diagnosis, from a patient treated with antithyroid drugs. The TCR originated in a woman under 40 with Graves disease. The V call is TRBV20-1, the J call TRBJ2-7, with D tentatively TRBD2 (6 bases). CDR3 amino acids: CSARGRGESSHEQYF. CDR3 DNA: TGCAGTGCTAGAGGGCGCGGGGAGAGCTCCCACGAGCAGTACTTC.